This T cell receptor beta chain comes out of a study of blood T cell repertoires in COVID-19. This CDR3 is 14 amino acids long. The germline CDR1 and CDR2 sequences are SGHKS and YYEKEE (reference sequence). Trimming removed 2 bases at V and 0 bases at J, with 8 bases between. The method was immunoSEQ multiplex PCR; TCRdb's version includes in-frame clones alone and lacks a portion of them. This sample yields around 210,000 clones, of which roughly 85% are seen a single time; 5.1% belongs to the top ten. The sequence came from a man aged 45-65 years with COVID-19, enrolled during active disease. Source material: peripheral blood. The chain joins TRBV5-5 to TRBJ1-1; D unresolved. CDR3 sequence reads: CASSFRSMNTEAFF. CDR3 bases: TGTGCCAGCAGCTTTAGGAGTATGAACACTGAAGCTTTCTTT.